The 24 T cell receptor beta chains in this list originate from one sample, sequenced in a study of T cell repertoires in cytomegalovirus infection. These receptors have no known antigen. TCRdb analysed the reads with MiXCR anew, one entry per CDR3 protein. The sample lists 750,000 to 950,000 distinct CDR3 sequences, around 29% occurring once. Sequences were derived from cultured CD8+ T cells from PBMCs, sampled from culture after CMV antigen stimulation. These receptors were obtained from a human donor in good health (CMV status not recorded). Some clones in this sample may be carry-over from other donors' samples.

The chain carries TRBV29-1 and TRBJ2-3, with D unclear. Germline V CDR1 and CDR2: SQVTM, ANQGSEA. The CDR3 is 16 residues long. Deletions cut 0 bases from V and 0 bases from J, with 13 bases between. The CDR3 loop reads CSVEDRIYSSTDTQYF. CDR3 bases: TGCAGCGTTGAAGATAGGATTTACTCTAGCACAGATACGCAGTATTTT.

In this sample, this clonotype turned up a few times. The chain is built from TRBV4-1 and TRBJ2-1; 7 nucleotides align to TRBD2. Germline V gives CDR1 MGHRA, CDR2 YSYEKL. The CDR3 loop spans 15 amino acids. Trimming at V came to 0 bases and at J to 7 bases, leaving 6 bases not matched to a gene. The CDR3 bases are TGCGCCAGCAGCCAAGACACGGGGGGTGCAAATGAGCAGTTCTTC. It codes for CASSQDTGGANEQFF.

CDR3 sequence reads: CASSWGRADEQFF. CDR3 DNA: TGTGCCAGTAGTTGGGGCCGGGCTGATGAGCAGTTCTTC. The chain joins TRBV19 to TRBJ2-1; tentative D call: TRBD1 (5 bases). Deletions cut 5 bases from V and 8 bases from J, with 13 bases between. Germline CDR1 is LNHDA and CDR2 is SQIVND (reference sequence). This CDR3 spans 13 amino acids.

At least ten counts were recorded for this clonotype. V is TRBV7-8 and J is TRBJ2-3; 9 nucleotides line up with TRBD1. The CDR3 spans 15 residues. CDR1 is SGHVS, CDR2 FQNEAQ, per germline. The V and J ends lost 7 bases and 5 bases, in that order; junction bases with no gene match: 10. Here the CDR3 DNA reads TGTGCCAGCACCCAGGGACAGGGTGGCGAAGATACGCAGTATTTT. It yields the protein CASTQGQGGEDTQYF.

This clonotype has at least ten counts. This chain links TRBV7-6 with TRBJ1-6; D gene uncertain. Germline V gene lookup returns CDR1 SGHVS and CDR2 FNYEAQ. With 3 bases removed from V and 0 bases from J, the gap between germline ends came to 9 bases. There are 16 residues in the CDR3. The CDR3 reads CASSLFPLSYNSPLHF. As DNA, the CDR3 is TGTGCCAGCAGCTTGTTTCCACTCTCCTATAATTCACCCCTCCACTTT.

The chain uses TRBV7-6 and TRBJ2-2, with D perhaps TRBD1 (5 bases). Germline V gene data show CDR1 as SGHVS and CDR2 as FNYEAQ. This CDR3 comprises 15 residues. V was clipped by 3 bases and J by 1 base, with 9 bases between them. CDR3 protein: CASSFDRGNTGELFF. Here the CDR3 DNA reads TGTGCCAGCAGCTTCGACAGAGGGAACACCGGGGAGCTGTTTTTT. Combining the CDR3 with reference TRBV7-6 and TRBJ2-2 gives the whole variable domain GAGVSQSPRYKVTKRGQDVALRCDPISGHVSLYWYRQALGQGPEFLTYFNYEAQQDKSGLPNDRFSAERPEGSISTLTIQRTEQRDSAMYRCASSFDRGNTGELFFGEGSRLTVL.

This chain uses TRBV10-2 with TRBJ2-7; 13 bases are shared with TRBD2. The germline gives CDR1 WSHSY, CDR2 SAAADI. The CDR3 has 20 amino acids. The trim removed 6 bases at V and 1 base at J, leaving 18 bases unmatched. The CDR3 bases are TGCGCCAGCAGCGGAACTAGCGGGGGGGCCAGGGGGTTTGGGTCCTACGAGCAGTACGTC. Translation gives CASSGTSGGARGFGSYEQYV.

Comments on this clonotype: The conserved final phenylalanine or tryptophan is absent from the CDR3, which likely points to a read error. The chain carries TRBV12-3 or TRBV12-4 and TRBJ1-1; 7 bases map to TRBD1. Losses at the gene ends were 6 bases for V and 3 bases for J; bases not matched to a gene: 4. This CDR3 region has 13 residues. CDR3 amino acids: CASSNRGHTEAFL. CDR3 sequence (DNA): TGTGCCAGCAGCAACAGGGGCCACACTGAAGCTTTCCTT.

CDR3 in DNA: TGTGCCAGCAGTTTTGGCGGTTCGTTTGGCTACACCTTC. It translates to CASSFGGSFGYTF. The V and J genes are TRBV27 and TRBJ1-2, with D unclear. This CDR3 is built from 13 residues. Germline V CDR1 and CDR2: MNHEY, SMNVEV (reference sequence). Trimming shortened V by 3 bases and J by 7 bases, and 12 bases separated the two germline ends.

The chain joins TRBV4-1 to TRBJ1-4, with 7 positions matching TRBD1. V was pared by 1 base and J by 8 bases, with 7 bases of the junction left unmatched. Looked up from germline, CDR1 is MGHRA and CDR2 is YSYEKL. The CDR3 extends over 15 amino acids. The CDR3 region is CASSQAQQQGEKLFF. Here the CDR3 DNA reads TGCGCCAGCAGCCAAGCCCAGCAACAGGGGGAAAAACTGTTTTTT.

This clonotype has more than one count but fewer than ten. The V and J genes are TRBV6-6 and TRBJ2-1, with D uncertain. CDR1 MNHNY and CDR2 SVGAGI come from the germline V gene (reference sequence). The V end was cut by 6 bases, the J end by 8 bases, with 8 bases between. CDR3 length: 11 residues. CDR3 amino acids: CASRTGDEQFF. The CDR3 coding sequence is TGTGCCAGCAGGACTGGTGATGAGCAGTTCTTC.

The rearrangement links TRBV19 to TRBJ2-3, with TRBD2 identical over 7 bases. CDR1 LNHDA and CDR2 SQIVND come from the germline V gene (reference sequence). CDR3 size: 17 residues. V gave up 0 bases and J gave up 2 bases; unmatched junction bases: 8. This chain's CDR3 is CASSIDPSGALTDTQYF. CDR3 DNA sequence: TGTGCCAGTAGTATAGATCCCAGCGGGGCACTCACAGATACGCAGTATTTT.

The chain recombines TRBV5-6 with TRBJ1-6; 7 bases are shared with TRBD1. J was trimmed by 8 bases and V by 5 bases; bases with no gene match: 10. This CDR3 is built from 15 residues. CDR1 and CDR2 from the germline V gene are SGHDT and YYEEEE. The CDR3 nucleotides read TGTGCCAGCAGGACTACAGGGGATGGTTATTCACCCCTCCACTTT. Protein product: CASRTTGDGYSPLHF.

The CDR3 sequence is CASSLRREVNYGYTF. The CDR3, as DNA: TGTGCCAGCAGCTTGCGAAGAGAGGTTAACTATGGCTACACCTTC. This chain links TRBV5-4 with TRBJ1-2; D is uncertain. V was pared by 1 base and J by 1 base, with 11 bases between. Germline CDR1 SGHNT, CDR2 YYREEE (reference sequence). This CDR3 has 15 residues.

The chain joins TRBV3-1 to TRBJ2-5; TRBD2 matches at 8 bases. The CDR3 totals 15 residues. Germline CDR1 LGHDT, CDR2 YNNKEL (reference sequence). The junction had 7 bases not matched to a gene; V was cut back by 2 bases and J by 5 bases. The CDR3 here is CASSQRAGGYETQYF. The DNA for the CDR3 is TGTGCCAGCAGCCAAAGGGCGGGGGGATACGAGACCCAGTACTTC.

This clonotype was counted once. The genes are TRBV7-2 and TRBJ1-2; D is unresolved. There are 14 residues in the CDR3. Germline CDR1 and CDR2: SGHTA and FQGNSA. Between the trimmed V and J ends, which lost 5 bases and 8 bases, there was a span of 18 bases. The CDR3 coding sequence is TGTGCCAGCAGCCCCTCCGGGAGTTTAAAGGGCTACACCTTC. It translates to CASSPSGSLKGYTF.

In DNA form, the CDR3 reads TGTGCCAGCAGCTCAGACACTTATAATTCACCCCTCCACTTT. Amino acids: CASSSDTYNSPLHF. The chain employs TRBV7-6 and TRBJ1-6, with D unresolved. Germline CDR1 is SGHVS and CDR2 is FNYEAQ. The CDR3 has 14 amino acids. Trimming left V 4 bases short and J 4 bases short, with 8 bases between.

This sequence joins TRBV2 and TRBJ2-7, with D possibly being TRBD2 (6 bases). The CDR3 has 15 residues. V lost 0 bases and J lost 4, with 13 bases in between. CDR1 and CDR2 from the germline V gene are SNHLY and FYNNEI. Here the CDR3 reads CASSEATGVRYEQYV. In nucleotides, the CDR3 is TGTGCCAGCAGTGAAGCGACGGGGGTTCGGTACGAGCAGTACGTC.

This clonotype was counted only a few times. This chain joins TRBV11-2 and TRBJ2-5; 11 nucleotides match TRBD2. The CDR3 sequence is 16 residues long. V trimming: 1 base; J trimming: 5 bases; junction bases outside the gene matches: 6. Germline CDR1 SGHAT, CDR2 FQNNGV. In DNA form, the CDR3 reads TGTGCCAGCAGCTTAGGTAGCGGGGGGGCATTTGAGACCCAGTACTTC. Translation gives CASSLGSGGAFETQYF.

This clonotype has more than one count but fewer than ten. The chain has TRBV29-1 and TRBJ1-2; D gene ambiguous. Germline CDR1 and CDR2: SQVTM and ANQGSEA. The CDR3 runs to 12 residues. V lost 0 bases and J lost 6, with 8 bases in between. The CDR3 spells CSVEDTVDGYTF. In nucleotides, the CDR3 is TGCAGCGTTGAAGACACAGTCGATGGCTACACCTTC.

In this sample, this clonotype turned up once. V is TRBV11-2 and J is TRBJ2-3; D is perhaps TRBD1 or TRBD2 (5 bases each). Germline values: CDR1 SGHAT, CDR2 FQNNGV. The CDR3 is 15 amino acids. The V end lost 7 bases, the J end lost 2 bases, and 16 bases lay between the germline ends. The CDR3 DNA reads as TGTGCCAGCACCCGAGTGGGACCCATCACAGATACGCAGTATTTT. This codes for CASTRVGPITDTQYF.

CDR3 DNA sequence: TGTGCCAGCAGTGGAGGGGATCCTAACTATGGCTACACCTTC. Its translation: CASSGGDPNYGYTF. The V gene is TRBV12-3 or TRBV12-4, the J gene TRBJ1-2; D might be TRBD1 (5 bases). The CDR3 is made up of 14 amino acids. Between the trimmed V and J ends, which lost 5 bases and 0 bases, there was a span of 10 bases.

This clonotype was seen a handful of times. The chain combines TRBV19 with TRBJ2-1; D is possibly TRBD1 or TRBD2 (6 bases each). CDR3 length: 15 residues. CDR1 and CDR2 (germline): LNHDA, SQIVND (reference sequence). Trimming stripped 7 bases from V and 5 bases from J, with 18 bases between. The CDR3, as DNA: TGTGCCAGTACCCTTATGGGGGGCCGAAACAATGAGCAGTTCTTC. Translated, it gives CASTLMGGRNNEQFF.

The genes are TRBV27 and TRBJ1-3; D is undetermined. The germline V gene has CDR1 MNHEY and CDR2 SMNVEV (reference sequence). Deletions cut 4 bases from V and 1 base from J, with 8 bases between. The CDR3 has 14 residues. The CDR3, as DNA: TGTGCCAGCAGTTACGGAGTGTCTGGAAACACCATATATTTT. Translation gives CASSYGVSGNTIYF.